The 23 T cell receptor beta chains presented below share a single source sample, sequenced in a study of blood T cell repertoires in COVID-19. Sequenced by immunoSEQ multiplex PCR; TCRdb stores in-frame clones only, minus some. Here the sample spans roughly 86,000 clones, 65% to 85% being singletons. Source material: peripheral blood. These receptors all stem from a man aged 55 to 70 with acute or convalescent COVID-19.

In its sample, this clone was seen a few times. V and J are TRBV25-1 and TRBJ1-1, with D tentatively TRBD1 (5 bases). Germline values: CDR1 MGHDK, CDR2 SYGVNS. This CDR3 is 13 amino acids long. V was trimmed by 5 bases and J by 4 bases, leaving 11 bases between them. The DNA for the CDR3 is TGTGCCAGCAGTCTAGGAGGGGCCACTGAAGCTTTCTTT. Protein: CASSLGGATEAFF.

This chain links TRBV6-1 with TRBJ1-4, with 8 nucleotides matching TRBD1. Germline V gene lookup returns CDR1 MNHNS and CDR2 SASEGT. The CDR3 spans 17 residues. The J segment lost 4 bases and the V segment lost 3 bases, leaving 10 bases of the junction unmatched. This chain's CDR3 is CASSDLGTGVINEKLFF. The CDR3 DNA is TGTGCCAGCAGTGACTTGGGGACAGGAGTAATTAATGAAAAACTGTTTTTT.

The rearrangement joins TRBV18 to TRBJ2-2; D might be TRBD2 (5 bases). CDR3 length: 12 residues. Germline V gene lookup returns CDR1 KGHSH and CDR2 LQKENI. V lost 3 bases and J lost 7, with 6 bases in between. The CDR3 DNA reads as TGTGCCAGCTCACCGAGGGACGGGGAGCTGTTTTTT. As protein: CASSPRDGELFF.

The CDR3 region has the DNA TGTGCCAGCAGGGGACAGGGGGCTGGAAACACCATATATTTT. The encoded protein is CASRGQGAGNTIYF. The chain employs TRBV2 and TRBJ1-3, with 11 bases aligning to TRBD1. This CDR3 is built from 14 residues. Trimming removed 6 bases from V and 2 bases from J; junction bases left unmatched: 0. The germline V gene encodes CDR1 SNHLY and CDR2 FYNNEI.

The CDR3 loop is CAWSFVEGGEQYF. DNA of the CDR3: TGTGCCTGGAGTTTCGTCGAAGGGGGCGAGCAGTACTTC. The J gene is TRBJ2-7, the V gene TRBV30; perhaps TRBD1 as D (6 bases). CDR3 size: 13 residues. The V gene lost 2 bases and the J gene lost 6 bases, with 14 bases spanning the gap. In germline, CDR1 is GTSNPN, CDR2 SVGIG (reference sequence). The complete variable domain, with remaining parts taken from reference TRBV30 and TRBJ2-7, reads SQTIHQWPATLVQPVGSPLSLECTVEGTSNPNLYWYRQAAGRGLQLLFYSVGIGQISSEVPQNLSASRPQDRQFILSSKKLLLSDSGFYLCAWSFVEGGEQYFGPGTRLTVT.

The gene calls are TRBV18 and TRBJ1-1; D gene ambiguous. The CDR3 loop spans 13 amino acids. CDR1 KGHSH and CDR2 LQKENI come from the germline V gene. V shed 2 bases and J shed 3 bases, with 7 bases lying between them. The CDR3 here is CASSPAVDTEAFF. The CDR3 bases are TGTGCCAGCTCACCAGCCGTAGACACTGAAGCTTTCTTT.

Here the CDR3 reads CASSKQGEPPYGYTF. The CDR3 DNA is TGTGCCAGCAGCAAACAGGGAGAACCCCCCTATGGCTACACCTTC. The gene calls are TRBV6-2 or TRBV6-3 and TRBJ1-2; possible D gene TRBD1, 6 bases. The CDR3 has 15 residues. CDR1 and CDR2 (germline): MNHEY, SVGEGT. With 6 bases removed from V and 4 bases from J, the gap between germline ends came to 18 bases.

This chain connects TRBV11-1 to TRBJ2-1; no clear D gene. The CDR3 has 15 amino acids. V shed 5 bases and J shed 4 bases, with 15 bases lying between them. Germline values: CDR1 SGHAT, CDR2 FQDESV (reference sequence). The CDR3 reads CASSERAPKYNEQFF. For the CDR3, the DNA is TGTGCCAGCAGCGAACGAGCCCCCAAATACAATGAGCAGTTCTTC.

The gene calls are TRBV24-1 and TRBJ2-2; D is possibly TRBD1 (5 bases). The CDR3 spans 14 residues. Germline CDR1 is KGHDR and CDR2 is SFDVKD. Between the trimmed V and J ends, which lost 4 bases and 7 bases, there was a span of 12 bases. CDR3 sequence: CATSDPTGGGELFF. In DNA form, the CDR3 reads TGTGCCACCAGTGACCCAACAGGTGGCGGGGAGCTGTTTTTT.

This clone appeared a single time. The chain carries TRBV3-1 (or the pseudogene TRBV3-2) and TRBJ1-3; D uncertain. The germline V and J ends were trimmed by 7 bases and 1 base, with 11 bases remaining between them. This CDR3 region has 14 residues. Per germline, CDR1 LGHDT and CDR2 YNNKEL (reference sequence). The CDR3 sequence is CASIASESGNTIYF. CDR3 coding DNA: TGTGCCAGCATAGCGTCGGAATCTGGAAACACCATATATTTT.

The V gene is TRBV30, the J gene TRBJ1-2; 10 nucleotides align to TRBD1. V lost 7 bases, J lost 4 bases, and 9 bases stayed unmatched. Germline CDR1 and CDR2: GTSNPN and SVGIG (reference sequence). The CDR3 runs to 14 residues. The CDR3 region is CAFGQGTGAYGYTF. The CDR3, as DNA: TGTGCCTTCGGTCAGGGGACAGGGGCCTATGGCTACACCTTC.

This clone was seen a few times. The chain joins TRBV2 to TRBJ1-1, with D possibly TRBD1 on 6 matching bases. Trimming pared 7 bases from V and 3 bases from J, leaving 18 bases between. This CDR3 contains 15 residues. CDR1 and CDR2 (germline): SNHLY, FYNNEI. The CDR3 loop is CASKNEHRADTEAFF. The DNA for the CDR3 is TGTGCCAGCAAGAACGAACACAGGGCCGACACTGAAGCTTTCTTT. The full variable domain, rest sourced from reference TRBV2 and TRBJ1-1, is EPEVTQTPSHQVTQMGQEVILRCVPISNHLYFYWYRQILGQKVEFLVSFYNNEISEKSEIFDDQFSVERPDGSNFTLKIRSTKLEDSAMYFCASKNEHRADTEAFFGQGTRLTVV.

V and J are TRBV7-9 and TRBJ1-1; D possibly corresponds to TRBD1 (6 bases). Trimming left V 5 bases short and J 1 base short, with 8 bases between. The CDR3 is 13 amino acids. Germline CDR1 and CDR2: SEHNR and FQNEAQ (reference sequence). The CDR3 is CASSIQGNTEAFF. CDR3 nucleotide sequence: TGTGCCAGCAGCATACAGGGGAACACTGAAGCTTTCTTT.

The CDR3 region has the DNA TGTGCCACCAGCAGAAAAAGAAGGACGGACACCTACAATGAGCAGTTCTTC. Residues: CATSRKRRTDTYNEQFF. The J gene is TRBJ2-1, the V gene TRBV15, with a weak D call TRBD1 (5 bases). Deletions cut 2 bases from V and 2 bases from J, with 16 bases between. The germline CDR1 and CDR2 sequences are LNHNV and YYDKDF (reference sequence). There are 17 residues in the CDR3.

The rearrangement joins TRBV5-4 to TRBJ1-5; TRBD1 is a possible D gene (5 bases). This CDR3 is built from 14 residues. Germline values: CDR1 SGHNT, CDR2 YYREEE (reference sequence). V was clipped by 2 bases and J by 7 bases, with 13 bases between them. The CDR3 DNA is TGTGCCAGCAGCTTCTGGGGACTCATGCAGCCCCAGCATTTT. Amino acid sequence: CASSFWGLMQPQHF.

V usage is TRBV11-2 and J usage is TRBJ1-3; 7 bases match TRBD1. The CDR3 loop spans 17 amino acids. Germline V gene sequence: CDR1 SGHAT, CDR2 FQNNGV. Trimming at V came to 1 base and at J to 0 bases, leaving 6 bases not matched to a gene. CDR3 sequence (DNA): TGTGCCAGCAGCTTAGGAAGGGGGCTCAGCTCTGGAAACACCATATATTTT. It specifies CASSLGRGLSSGNTIYF.

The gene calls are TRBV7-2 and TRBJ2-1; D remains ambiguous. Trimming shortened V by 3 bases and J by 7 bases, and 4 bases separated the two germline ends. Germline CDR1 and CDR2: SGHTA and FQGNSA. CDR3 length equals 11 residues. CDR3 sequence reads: CASSFRNEQFF. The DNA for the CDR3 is TGTGCCAGCAGCTTTAGAAATGAGCAGTTCTTC. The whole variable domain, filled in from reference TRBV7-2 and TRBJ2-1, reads GAGVSQSPSNKVTEKGKDVELRCDPISGHTALYWYRQSLGQGLEFLIYFQGNSAPDKSGLPSDRFSAERTGGSVSTLTIQRTQQEDSAVYLCASSFRNEQFFGPGTRLTVL.

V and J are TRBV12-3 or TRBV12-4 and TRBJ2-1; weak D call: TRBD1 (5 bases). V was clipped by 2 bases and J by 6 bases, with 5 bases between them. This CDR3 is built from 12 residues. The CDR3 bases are TGTGCCAGCAGTTTACAGGGCAATGAGCAGTTCTTC. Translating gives CASSLQGNEQFF.

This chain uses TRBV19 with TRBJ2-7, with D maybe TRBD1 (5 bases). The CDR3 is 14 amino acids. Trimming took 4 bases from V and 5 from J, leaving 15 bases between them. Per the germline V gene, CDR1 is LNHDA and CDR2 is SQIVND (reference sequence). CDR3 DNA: TGTGCCAGTAGTAATCAGGGAATTGGGCACGAGCAGTACTTC. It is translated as CASSNQGIGHEQYF.

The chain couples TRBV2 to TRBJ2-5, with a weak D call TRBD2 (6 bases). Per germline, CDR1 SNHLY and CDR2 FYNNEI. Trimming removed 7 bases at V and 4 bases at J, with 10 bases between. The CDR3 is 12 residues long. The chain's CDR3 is CASKQEGETQYF. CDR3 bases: TGTGCCAGCAAGCAGGAGGGAGAGACCCAGTACTTC. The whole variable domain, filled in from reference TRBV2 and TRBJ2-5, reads EPEVTQTPSHQVTQMGQEVILRCVPISNHLYFYWYRQILGQKVEFLVSFYNNEISEKSEIFDDQFSVERPDGSNFTLKIRSTKLEDSAMYFCASKQEGETQYFGPGTRLLVL.

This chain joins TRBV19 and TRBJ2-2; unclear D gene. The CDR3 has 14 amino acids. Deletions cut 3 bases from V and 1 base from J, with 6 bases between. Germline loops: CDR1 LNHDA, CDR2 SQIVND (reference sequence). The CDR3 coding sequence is TGTGCCAGTAGTATCGGCGGGAACACCGGGGAGCTGTTTTTT. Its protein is CASSIGGNTGELFF.

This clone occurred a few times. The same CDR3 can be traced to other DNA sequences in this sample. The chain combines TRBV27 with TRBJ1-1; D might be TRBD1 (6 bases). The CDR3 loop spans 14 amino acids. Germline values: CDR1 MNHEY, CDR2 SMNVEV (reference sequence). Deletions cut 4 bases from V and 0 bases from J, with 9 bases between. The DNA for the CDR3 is TGTGCCAGCAGTTCCCAGGGGATGAACACTGAAGCTTTCTTT. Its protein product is CASSSQGMNTEAFF.

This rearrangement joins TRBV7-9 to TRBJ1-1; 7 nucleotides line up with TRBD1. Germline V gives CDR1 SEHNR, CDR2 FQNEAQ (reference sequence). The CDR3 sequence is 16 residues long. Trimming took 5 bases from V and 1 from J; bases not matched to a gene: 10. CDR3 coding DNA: TGTGCCAGCAGCCAACTAGGGGGCCCGGAGAACACTGAAGCTTTCTTT. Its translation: CASSQLGGPENTEAFF.